Presented here are 20 T cell receptor beta chains from one specimen sequenced in a study of shared clonotypes between healthy human individuals. The assay was immunoSEQ multiplex PCR, and TCRdb's table has in-frame clones only and misses some. The sample has about 2.4 million clones, approximately 94% seen once; the top ten hold roughly 0.36%. Sequenced: naive CD4+ T cells from PBMCs. Regarding subset: CD45RA+ positively selected. The origin of the receptors is a man in his late teens or twenties in good health. Some clones in this sample may be carry-over from other donors' samples.

Concerning this clone itself: This same CDR3 is encoded by further DNA sequences in the sample. The chain recombines TRBV4-3 with TRBJ2-1; D is undetermined. Trimming removed 0 bases at V and 3 bases at J, with 6 bases between. The CDR3 runs to 14 residues. Looked up from germline, CDR1 is LGHNA and CDR2 is YSLEER. CDR3 nucleotides: TGCGCCAGCAGCCAAGAGGGCGGCTACAATGAGCAGTTCTTC. Amino acids: CASSQEGGYNEQFF.

This rearrangement joins TRBV30 to TRBJ2-5; TRBD2 might be the D (7 bases). The germline gives CDR1 GTSNPN, CDR2 SVGIG (reference sequence). Deletions cut 8 bases from V and 4 bases from J, with 14 bases between. The CDR3 contains 12 residues. The CDR3 here is CALAGAGETQYF. In DNA form, the CDR3 reads TGTGCCCTGGCGGGGGCGGGAGAGACCCAGTACTTC.

This clone was seen a handful of times. V and J are TRBV15 and TRBJ1-1; D unclear. V was cut by 0 bases and J by 7 bases, with 6 bases left in between. Per germline, CDR1 LNHNV and CDR2 YYDKDF (reference sequence). The CDR3 consists of 12 residues. The CDR3 nucleotides read TGTGCCACCAGCAGAGATCCAGTTGAAGCTTTCTTT. It encodes CATSRDPVEAFF.

The chain recombines TRBV11-2 with TRBJ2-7; 10 positions agree with TRBD2. The CDR3 spans 17 residues. Trimming cost V 0 bases and J 9 bases; bases outside gene matches: 14. CDR1 and CDR2 (germline): SGHAT, FQNNGV. The CDR3 DNA reads TGTGCCAGCAGCTTAGAGTTAGGGGCTAGCGGGAGTAAGCTGCAGTACTTC. Translating gives CASSLELGASGSKLQYF.

The chain uses TRBV6-5 and TRBJ1-2; D possibly corresponds to TRBD1 (6 bases). Trimming removed 3 bases at V and 4 bases at J, with 9 bases between. This CDR3 has 13 residues. Germline V gene data show CDR1 as MNHEY and CDR2 as SVGAGI. For the CDR3, the DNA is TGTGCCAGCAGTTATCCGGACAGCTATGGCTACACCTTC. It specifies CASSYPDSYGYTF.

The chain carries TRBV5-4 and TRBJ1-2; TRBD1 aligns across 7 bases. This CDR3 is built from 15 residues. With V trimmed by 4 bases and J by 4 bases, 10 bases remained unmatched. In germline, CDR1 is SGHNT, CDR2 YYREEE (reference sequence). The CDR3 is CASSTKAQGVYGYTF. In DNA form, the CDR3 reads TGTGCCAGCAGCACTAAGGCCCAGGGGGTCTATGGCTACACCTTC.

This clone was observed a single time. CDR3 amino acids: CASSRTRDSYEQYF. CDR3 sequence (DNA): TGCGCCAGCAGCAGGACCAGGGACTCCTACGAGCAGTACTTC. This chain joins TRBV5-1 and TRBJ2-7, with D possibly matching TRBD1 (5 bases). The CDR3 extends over 14 amino acids. Germline assignment: CDR1 SGHRS and CDR2 YFSETQ. V gave up 4 bases and J gave up 0 bases, with 11 bases separating them.

V and J are TRBV28 and TRBJ1-2, with 7 bases aligning to TRBD1. This CDR3 spans 15 amino acids. With 5 bases clipped from V and 4 bases from J, the junction kept 10 bases outside the gene matches. Germline V gives CDR1 MDHEN, CDR2 SYDVKM. The CDR3 is CASSLIGGQGYGYTF. The CDR3 region has the DNA TGTGCCAGCAGTCTAATAGGGGGCCAAGGCTATGGCTACACCTTC.

This clone came up a few times. This sample includes further DNA sequences coding for the same CDR3. The chain joins TRBV19 to TRBJ1-1, with 7 bases fitting TRBD1. Germline V gene lookup returns CDR1 LNHDA and CDR2 SQIVND (reference sequence). With V trimmed by 3 bases and J by 2 bases, 6 bases remained unmatched. This CDR3 comprises 15 residues. CDR3 amino acids: CASSIRTGANTEAFF. In nucleotides, the CDR3 is TGTGCCAGTAGTATTCGTACAGGGGCCAACACTGAAGCTTTCTTT.

The chain is built from TRBV19 and TRBJ1-4; D unclear. This CDR3 is 14 amino acids long. V gave up 8 bases and J gave up 8 bases, with 18 bases separating them. Germline CDR1 LNHDA, CDR2 SQIVND (reference sequence). The CDR3 DNA is TGTGCCAGTGGGGTTAGGCGACGAGGCGAAAAACTGTTTTTT. Its protein product is CASGVRRRGEKLFF.

The chain joins TRBV28 to TRBJ1-4; tentative D call: TRBD1 (5 bases). Germline-derived CDR1 and CDR2 are MDHEN and SYDVKM. CDR3 length: 13 amino acids. The V and J ends lost 5 bases and 8 bases respectively, with 12 bases between them. CDR3 sequence reads: CASSPRGREKLFF. The DNA for the CDR3 is TGTGCCAGCAGTCCCCGGGGGAGGGAAAAACTGTTTTTT.

The chain has TRBV5-1 and TRBJ1-1, with TRBD1 identical over 9 bases. The CDR3 length is 13 residues. Germline V lookup: CDR1 SGHRS, CDR2 YFSETQ. V dropped 3 bases and J dropped 5; count of bases not matched to a gene: 2. CDR3 protein: CASSWTGATEAFF. In DNA, the CDR3 is TGCGCCAGCAGCTGGACAGGGGCGACTGAAGCTTTCTTT.

The chain joins TRBV30 to TRBJ2-1, with 9 bases identical to TRBD2. The trim removed 2 bases at V and 5 bases at J, leaving 13 bases unmatched. Germline CDR1 and CDR2: GTSNPN and SVGIG (reference sequence). The CDR3 runs to 17 residues. DNA of the CDR3: TGTGCCTGGAGTAAGGGGGGGCTAGCGGGATCCCACAATGAGCAGTTCTTC. Residues: CAWSKGGLAGSHNEQFF. Drawing the rest from reference TRBV30 and TRBJ2-1, the complete variable domain is SQTIHQWPATLVQPVGSPLSLECTVEGTSNPNLYWYRQAAGRGLQLLFYSVGIGQISSEVPQNLSASRPQDRQFILSSKKLLLSDSGFYLCAWSKGGLAGSHNEQFFGPGTRLTVL.

This clone was observed at least ten times. In the same sample, other DNA sequences code for this CDR3. The V call is TRBV28, the J call TRBJ1-5; D gene unclear. Germline loops: CDR1 MDHEN, CDR2 SYDVKM. This CDR3 is 11 amino acids long. With 3 bases removed from V and 7 bases from J, the gap between germline ends came to 4 bases. This CDR3 reads CASSLEQPQHF. Here the CDR3 DNA reads TGTGCCAGCAGTTTGGAGCAGCCCCAGCATTTT. The full variable domain, its missing parts supplied by reference TRBV28 and TRBJ1-5, is DVKVTQSSRYLVKRTGEKVFLECVQDMDHENMFWYRQDPGLGLRLIYFSYDVKMKEKGDIPEGYSVSREKKERFSLILESASTNQTSMYLCASSLEQPQHFGDGTRLSIL.

The chain joins TRBV7-9 to TRBJ2-1; 10 bases match TRBD1. The CDR3 sequence is 15 residues long. The germline V gene encodes CDR1 SEHNR and CDR2 FQNEAQ (reference sequence). Trimming took 6 bases from V and 5 from J; bases not matched to a gene: 7. The CDR3 DNA reads TGTGCCAGCAGACGGTCGGGACAGGGGAACAATGAGCAGTTCTTC. Translated, it gives CASRRSGQGNNEQFF. Together with reference TRBV7-9 and TRBJ2-1, the CDR3 gives the full variable domain: DTGVSQNPRHKITKRGQNVTFRCDPISEHNRLYWYRQTLGQGPEFLTYFQNEAQLEKSRLLSDRFSAERPKGSFSTLEIQRTEQGDSAMYLCASRRSGQGNNEQFFGPGTRLTVL.

This clone is a singleton in its sample. The V gene is TRBV5-1, the J gene TRBJ2-1, with no clear D. Per the germline V gene, CDR1 is SGHRS and CDR2 is YFSETQ. Trimming left V 0 bases short and J 5 bases short, with 9 bases between. The CDR3 runs to 14 residues. This CDR3 is CASSLGQMDNEQFF. The CDR3 DNA reads TGCGCCAGCAGCTTGGGTCAGATGGACAATGAGCAGTTCTTC.

In the case of this clone: Additional DNA sequences in this sample encode the identical CDR3. CDR3 amino acids: CASSYSWGQETQYF. As DNA, the CDR3 is TGTGCCAGCAGTTACTCATGGGGGCAAGAGACCCAGTACTTC. The rearrangement links TRBV6-5 to TRBJ2-5; either TRBD1 or TRBD2 may fit D (5 bases each). The CDR3 extends over 14 amino acids. V was trimmed by 0 bases and J by 2 bases, leaving 7 bases between them. Germline V lookup: CDR1 MNHEY, CDR2 SVGAGI.

Here the CDR3 reads CASRPDGAGGYNEQFF. CDR3 coding DNA: TGTGCCAGCAGACCCGACGGGGCGGGAGGGTACAATGAGCAGTTCTTC. The V and J genes are TRBV19 and TRBJ2-1; 9 bases are a match to TRBD2. Germline CDR1 reads LNHDA; CDR2 reads SQIVND (reference sequence). Trimming took 9 bases from V and 4 from J; bases not matched to a gene: 13. The CDR3 covers 16 residues.

The chain carries TRBV7-2 and TRBJ1-5; tentative D call: TRBD1 (5 bases). This CDR3 has 14 residues. The germline V and J ends were trimmed by 2 bases and 11 bases, with 16 bases remaining between them. Germline V gene lookup returns CDR1 SGHTA and CDR2 FQGNSA. CDR3 DNA: TGTGCCAGCAGCTTATCAGGGCCGGGAGTGGCCCAGCATTTT. Protein sequence: CASSLSGPGVAQHF. Full variable domain (outside the CDR3, taken from reference TRBV7-2 and TRBJ1-5): GAGVSQSPSNKVTEKGKDVELRCDPISGHTALYWYRQSLGQGLEFLIYFQGNSAPDKSGLPSDRFSAERTGGSVSTLTIQRTQQEDSAVYLCASSLSGPGVAQHFGDGTRLSIL.

The chain links TRBV10-2 to TRBJ1-2, with TRBD1 as a possible D gene (5 bases). CDR1 and CDR2 (germline): WSHSY, SAAADI. The germline V and J ends were trimmed by 0 bases and 5 bases, with 25 bases remaining between them. The CDR3 length is 19 residues. The CDR3, as DNA: TGCGCCAGCAGTGAGTCGAATCAACAGACCCTAGTGGGGACGTATGGCTACACCTTC. Translating it yields CASSESNQQTLVGTYGYTF.